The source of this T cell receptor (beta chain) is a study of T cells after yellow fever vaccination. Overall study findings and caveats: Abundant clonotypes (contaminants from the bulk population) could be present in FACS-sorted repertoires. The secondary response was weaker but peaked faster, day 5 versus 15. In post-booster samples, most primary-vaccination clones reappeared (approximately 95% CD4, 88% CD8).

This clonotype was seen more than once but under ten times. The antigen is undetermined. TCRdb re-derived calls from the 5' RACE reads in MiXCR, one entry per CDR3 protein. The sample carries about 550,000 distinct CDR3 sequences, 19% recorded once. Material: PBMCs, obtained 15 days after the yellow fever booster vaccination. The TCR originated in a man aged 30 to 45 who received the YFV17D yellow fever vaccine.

CDR3 amino acids: CASSQLRDEAEQFF. The CDR3 DNA sequence: TGTGCCAGCAGCCAACTAAGGGACGAGGCTGAGCAGTTCTTC. The J gene is TRBJ2-1, the V gene TRBV4-2, with D possibly being TRBD1 or TRBD2 (5 bases each). Germline V CDR1 and CDR2: LGHNA, YNFKEQ. The length of the CDR3 is 14 residues. Trimming removed 2 bases from V and 9 bases from J, with 14 bases in between.